These T cell receptor beta chains were read from a single sample in a study of T cell responses to AZD1222 COVID-19 vaccine. The method was immunoSEQ multiplex PCR; TCRdb's version includes in-frame clones alone and lacks a portion of them. This table holds tens of thousands of clones, more than 70% found once. The starting material was peripheral blood, obtained on day 0 of AZD1222 vaccination. The receptor set was obtained from an adult in good health. The CDR3 runs from the conserved cysteine through the conserved F or W.

J: TRBJ1-4; V: TRBV3-1/TRBV3-2; CDR3: CASSLQTGSEKLFF
J: TRBJ1-1; V: TRBV29-1; CDR3: CSVGGSRAFF
J: TRBJ1-1; V: TRBV7-9; CDR3: CASSPWDRGSTLSPPEAFF
J: TRBJ2-7; V: TRBV6-2/TRBV6-3; CDR3: CASSSTAFVYEQYF
J: TRBJ1-2; V: TRBV6-5; CDR3: CASTDSSYGYTF
J: TRBJ1-1; V: TRBV29-1; CDR3: CSAQDTSTEAFF
J: TRBJ1-2; V: TRBV27; CDR3: CASSLNGQRNYGYTF
J: TRBJ1-6; V: TRBV10-2; CDR3: CASSESVVNYNSPLHF
J: TRBJ2-1; V: TRBV3-1/TRBV3-2; CDR3: CASSKRNNEQFF
J: TRBJ2-5; V: TRBV5-3; CDR3: CASRCADRQETQYF
J: TRBJ1-5; V: TRBV2; CDR3: CASSEDAGSNQPQHF
J: TRBJ2-7; V: TRBV7-2; CDR3: CASSLVGAHYEQYF
J: TRBJ2-1; V: TRBV19; CDR3: CASTPDRKGLAGGNEQFF
J: TRBJ2-4; V: TRBV3-1/TRBV3-2; CDR3: CASSQQGQENIQYF
J: TRBJ1-2; V: TRBV21-1; CDR3: CASSKARVWGRSGSGYTF
J: TRBJ2-5; V: TRBV6-2/TRBV6-3; CDR3: CASSYGETQYF
J: TRBJ1-5; V: TRBV2; CDR3: CASSEALRLRDPQHF
J: TRBJ1-4; V: TRBV5-4; CDR3: CASSLRRGSNEKLFF
J: TRBJ1-2; V: TRBV21-1; CDR3: CASSKEKKRDTDNYGYTF
J: TRBJ2-7; V: TRBV6-2/TRBV6-3; CDR3: CASSSRGTGIYEQYF
J: TRBJ2-7; V: TRBV5-6; CDR3: CASSLWGRGRGDEQYF
J: TRBJ2-7; V: TRBV10-1; CDR3: CASSDGGSRNEQYF
J: TRBJ2-2; V: TRBV5-6; CDR3: CASSTGLAGGPRAGELFF
J: TRBJ2-3; V: TRBV10-2; CDR3: CASNPGATDTQYF
J: TRBJ2-7; V: TRBV7-9; CDR3: CASSSGAGSYEQYF
J: TRBJ1-3; V: TRBV2; CDR3: CASRALRSGNTIYF
J: TRBJ1-4; V: TRBV7-8; CDR3: CASSLVRVGEKLFF
J: TRBJ2-2; V: TRBV19; CDR3: CASKQNTGELFF
J: TRBJ2-7; V: TRBV5-1; CDR3: CASSSGDGNYEQYF
J: TRBJ1-2; V: TRBV5-1; CDR3: CASSPGTAMGYTF
J: TRBJ1-2; V: TRBV13; CDR3: CASSLVTGDDGYTF
J: TRBJ2-7; V: TRBV6-4; CDR3: CASPSKGLSSYEQYF
J: TRBJ2-1; V: TRBV18; CDR3: CASSPLRYNEQFF
J: TRBJ2-2; V: TRBV19; CDR3: CASSGPAGWDTGELFF
J: TRBJ1-6; V: TRBV3-1/TRBV3-2; CDR3: CASSQNRMGSPLHF
J: TRBJ1-2; V: TRBV14; CDR3: CASSQFPGWNYGYTF
J: TRBJ1-6; V: TRBV27; CDR3: CASSSGVGGNDSPLHF
J: TRBJ1-5; V: TRBV12-5; CDR3: CASGLVRWGEDSNQPQHF
J: TRBJ1-2; V: TRBV30; CDR3: CAWANYGYTF
J: TRBJ1-2; V: TRBV7-9; CDR3: CASSLVAGNYGYTF
J: TRBJ2-1; V: TRBV5-4; CDR3: CASSLSTGASYNEQFF
J: TRBJ1-2; V: TRBV21-1; CDR3: CASSRRNTGGEDHRTGYTF
J: TRBJ2-3; V: TRBV2; CDR3: CASSWGLTSTDTQYF
J: TRBJ2-2; V: TRBV30; CDR3: CAWFRDRGRGTGELFF
J: TRBJ2-3; V: TRBV7-9; CDR3: CASSLGNSGSTDTQYF
J: TRBJ2-1; V: TRBV7-9; CDR3: CASSPGLAGTEQFF
J: TRBJ1-2; V: TRBV3-1/TRBV3-2; CDR3: CASSGTGEGYGYTF
J: TRBJ1-3; V: TRBV12-3/TRBV12-4; CDR3: CATTTGSGNTIYF
J: TRBJ2-1; V: TRBV9; CDR3: CASSGTLARGDEQFF
J: TRBJ1-2; V: TRBV15; CDR3: CATSHEGNYGYTF
J: TRBJ2-2; V: TRBV6-2/TRBV6-3; CDR3: CASSYFGSGELFF
J: TRBJ2-5; V: TRBV7-2; CDR3: CASSYRAGETQYF
J: TRBJ1-4; V: TRBV19; CDR3: CASSFRDGFATNEKLFF
J: TRBJ1-3; V: TRBV2; CDR3: CASSDESTGKTNTIYF
J: TRBJ2-3; V: TRBV27; CDR3: CASSLFSTDTQYF